This entry features one T cell receptor beta chain sequence. The data are from a study of monozygotic twins with cystic fibrosis. Generated by immunoSEQ multiplex PCR, the TCRdb table keeps only in-frame clones and is missing some. The table includes roughly 35,000 clones, about 87% detected once. Sequencing was carried out using blood. The TCR comes from a girl aged 2 to 9 with cystic fibrosis.

The CDR3 reads CATVRRRSYNSPLHF. The DNA for the CDR3 is TGTGCCACAGTACGGCGGAGATCCTATAATTCACCCCTCCACTTT. The J gene is TRBJ1-6, the V gene TRBV30; D is unclear. The CDR3 spans 15 residues. Per the germline V gene, CDR1 is GTSNPN and CDR2 is SVGIG (reference sequence). Trimming shortened V by 8 bases and J by 1 base, and 15 bases separated the two germline ends.